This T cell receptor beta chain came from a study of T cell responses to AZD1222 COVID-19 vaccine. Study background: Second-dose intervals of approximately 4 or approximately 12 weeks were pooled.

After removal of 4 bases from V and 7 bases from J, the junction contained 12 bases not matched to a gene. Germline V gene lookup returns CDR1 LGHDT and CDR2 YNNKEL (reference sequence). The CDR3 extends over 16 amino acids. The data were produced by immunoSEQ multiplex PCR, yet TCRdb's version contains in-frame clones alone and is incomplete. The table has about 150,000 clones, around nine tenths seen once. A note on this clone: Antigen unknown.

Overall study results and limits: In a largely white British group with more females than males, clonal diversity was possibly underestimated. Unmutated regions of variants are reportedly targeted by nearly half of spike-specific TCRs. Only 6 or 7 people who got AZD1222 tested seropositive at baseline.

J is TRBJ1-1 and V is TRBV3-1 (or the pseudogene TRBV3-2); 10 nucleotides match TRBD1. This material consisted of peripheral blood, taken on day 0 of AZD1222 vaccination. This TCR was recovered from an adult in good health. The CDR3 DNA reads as TGTGCCAGCAGCCTTGGGACAGGGGCGCACATTCTTGAAGCTTTCTTT. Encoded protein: CASSLGTGAHILEAFF.